This entry lists 6 T cell receptor beta chains sequenced from one sample in a study of human T cells and chemical hapten exposure. TCRdb re-analysed the RACE reads in MiXCR, keeping a single row per CDR3 protein. The repertoire holds roughly 360,000 distinct CDR3 sequences, with nearly 5% as singletons. This sample's time point: patch test 1, 2 weeks after DPC sensitization. Treatment given: therapeutic diphenylcyclopropenone sensitization with weekly scalp DPC. This specimen consisted of whole blood, obtained in connection with sensitization to the hapten diphenylcyclopropenone (DPC). The receptors originated from a woman between 50 and 59 years old with alopecia areata. Some clones in this sample may be carry-over from other donors' samples.

This clonotype was seen repeatedly, ten times or more. The V call is TRBV2, the J call TRBJ2-3, with TRBD2 matching over 11 bases. CDR3 length: 15 residues. CDR1 and CDR2 from the germline V gene are SNHLY and FYNNEI. The V and J ends lost 10 bases and 5 bases, in that order; junction bases with no gene match: 11. This CDR3 reads CAIVPTSGIRDTQYF. Written as DNA, the CDR3 is TGTGCCATCGTACCGACTAGCGGGATACGAGATACGCAGTATTTT.

This clonotype was counted a few times. V is TRBV6-1 and J is TRBJ2-1, with a weak D call TRBD2 (5 bases). Germline V CDR1 and CDR2: MNHNS, SASEGT. The CDR3 totals 16 residues. V was trimmed by 0 bases and J by 2 bases, leaving 11 bases between them. CDR3 amino acids: CASSEAMWGAYNEQFF. DNA of the CDR3: TGTGCCAGCAGTGAAGCGATGTGGGGAGCCTACAATGAGCAGTTCTTC.

This clonotype came up many times. The chain couples TRBV7-2 to TRBJ2-3; 9 nucleotides line up with TRBD2. The CDR3 is made up of 16 amino acids. Germline V gene data show CDR1 as SGHTA and CDR2 as FQGNSA. The trim removed 5 bases at V and 4 bases at J, leaving 10 bases unmatched. Here the CDR3 DNA reads TGTGCCAGCAGCCCCCTAGCGGGGAACCCCTCAGATACGCAGTATTTT. Protein product: CASSPLAGNPSDTQYF.

In this sample, this clonotype turned up many times. This chain links TRBV2 with TRBJ1-2; D is unresolved. The CDR3 length is 13 residues. V was trimmed by 2 bases and J by 4 bases, leaving 8 bases between them. Germline CDR1 reads SNHLY; CDR2 reads FYNNEI. The CDR3 protein is CASSERLGYGYTF. The CDR3 DNA is TGTGCCAGCAGTGAACGTCTGGGCTATGGCTACACCTTC.

This clonotype was found a few times. The chain combines TRBV29-1 with TRBJ1-1; tentatively, D is TRBD1 (5 bases). The CDR3 loop spans 14 amino acids. Germline V gene lookup returns CDR1 SQVTM and CDR2 ANQGSEA. V was clipped by 0 bases and J by 6 bases, with 14 bases between them. The CDR3 bases are TGCAGCGTTGAAGATCGGGGCAGGGACCCTGAAGCTTTCTTT. This sequence encodes CSVEDRGRDPEAFF.

The V gene is TRBV20-1, the J gene TRBJ2-2; 10 bases are a match to TRBD2. Germline V gene lookup returns CDR1 DFQATT and CDR2 SNEGSKA (reference sequence). The CDR3 has 17 amino acids. The J segment lost 5 bases and the V segment lost 1 base, leaving 10 bases of the junction unmatched. The CDR3 here is CSARVPAGGPRTGELFF. As DNA, the CDR3 is TGCAGTGCTAGAGTTCCAGCGGGAGGGCCGCGAACCGGGGAGCTGTTTTTT.